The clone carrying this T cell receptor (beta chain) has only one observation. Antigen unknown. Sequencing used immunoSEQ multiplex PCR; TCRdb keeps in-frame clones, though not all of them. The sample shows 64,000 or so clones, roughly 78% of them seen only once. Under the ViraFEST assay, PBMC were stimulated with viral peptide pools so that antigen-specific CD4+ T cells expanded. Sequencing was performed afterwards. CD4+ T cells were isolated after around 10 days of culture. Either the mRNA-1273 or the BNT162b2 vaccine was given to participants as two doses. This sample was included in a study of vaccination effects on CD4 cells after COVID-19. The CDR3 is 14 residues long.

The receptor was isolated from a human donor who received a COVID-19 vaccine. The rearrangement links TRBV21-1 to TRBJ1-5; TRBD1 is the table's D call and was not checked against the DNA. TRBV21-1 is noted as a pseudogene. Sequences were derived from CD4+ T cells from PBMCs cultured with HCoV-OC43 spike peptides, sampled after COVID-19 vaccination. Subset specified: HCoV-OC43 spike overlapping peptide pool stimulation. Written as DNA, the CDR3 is TGTGCCAGCAGCGAAACAGGGGGCAATCAGCCCCAGCATTTT. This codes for CASSETGGNQPQHF.